This note documents a single TCR beta chain sequence. Its matching antigen is unknown. The data derive from a study of T-cell reconstitution after alpha-beta-depleted transplantation in children. The V segment lost 0 bases and the J segment 6 bases; nucleotides outside the gene matches: 7. The CDR3 totals 16 residues. The germline V gene has CDR1 MNHEY and CDR2 SVGAGI. General observations from the study: Newly generated T cells supplied most T-cell counts and diversity one year post-transplant. After transplant, at about two months, alpha-beta T cells were reportedly derived from several hundred expanded graft clones. Certain patients had high TCRbeta diversity at day 60, and it came from recipient T cells and thymic progenitors that survived.

The authors prepared the TCRbeta library with unique molecular identifiers. Each CDR3 protein is one row after TCRdb ran MiXCR on the PCR reads. This table has almost 600,000 distinct CDR3 sequences, roughly 30% appearing once. The gene calls are TRBV6-5 and TRBJ1-5; 8 bases map to TRBD1. This clonotype was sampled from a boy in the first two years of life with Wiskott-Aldrich syndrome, due to receive a stem cell transplant. The sequences come from PBMCs, collected before TCRalphabeta/CD19-depleted stem cell transplant. The CDR3 is CASSYSMGQDRQPQHF. The CDR3, as DNA: TGTGCCAGCAGTTACTCGATGGGACAGGATCGTCAGCCCCAGCATTTT.